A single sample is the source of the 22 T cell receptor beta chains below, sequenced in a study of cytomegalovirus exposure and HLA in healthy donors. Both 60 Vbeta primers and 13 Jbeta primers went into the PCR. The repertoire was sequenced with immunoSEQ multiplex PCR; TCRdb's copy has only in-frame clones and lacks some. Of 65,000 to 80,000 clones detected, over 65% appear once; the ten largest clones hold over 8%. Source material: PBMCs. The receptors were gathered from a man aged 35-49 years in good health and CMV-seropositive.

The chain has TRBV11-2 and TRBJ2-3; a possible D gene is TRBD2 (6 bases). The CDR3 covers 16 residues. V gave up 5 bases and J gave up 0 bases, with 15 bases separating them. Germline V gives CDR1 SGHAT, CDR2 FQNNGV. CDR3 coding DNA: TGTGCCAGCAGCCCCCGTGGGCGGGGAAGCACAGATACGCAGTATTTT. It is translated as CASSPRGRGSTDTQYF.

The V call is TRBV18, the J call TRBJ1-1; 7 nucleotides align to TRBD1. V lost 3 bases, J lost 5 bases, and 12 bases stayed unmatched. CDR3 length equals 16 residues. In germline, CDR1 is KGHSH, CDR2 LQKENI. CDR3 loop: CASSPLARPGGTEAFF. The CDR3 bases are TGTGCCAGCTCACCTCTAGCTCGGCCAGGGGGTACTGAAGCTTTCTTT.

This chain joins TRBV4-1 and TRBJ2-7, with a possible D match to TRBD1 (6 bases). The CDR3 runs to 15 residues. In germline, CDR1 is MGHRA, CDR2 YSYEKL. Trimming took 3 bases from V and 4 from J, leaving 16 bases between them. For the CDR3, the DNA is TGCGCCAGCAGCCACGGGCCCCAAGGGGGATACGAGCAGTACTTC. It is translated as CASSHGPQGGYEQYF.

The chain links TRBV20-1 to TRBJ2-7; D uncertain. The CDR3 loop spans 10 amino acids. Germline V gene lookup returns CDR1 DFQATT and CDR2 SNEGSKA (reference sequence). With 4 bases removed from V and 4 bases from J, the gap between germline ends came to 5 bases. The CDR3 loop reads CSATPYEQYF. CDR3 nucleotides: TGCAGTGCTACCCCGTACGAGCAGTACTTC.

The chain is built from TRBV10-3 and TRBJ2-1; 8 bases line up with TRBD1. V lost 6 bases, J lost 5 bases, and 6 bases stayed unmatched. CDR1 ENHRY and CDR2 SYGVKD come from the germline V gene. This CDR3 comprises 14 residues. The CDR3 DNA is TGTGCCATCAGCCAGGACAGGGAGGACAATGAGCAGTTCTTC. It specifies CAISQDREDNEQFF.

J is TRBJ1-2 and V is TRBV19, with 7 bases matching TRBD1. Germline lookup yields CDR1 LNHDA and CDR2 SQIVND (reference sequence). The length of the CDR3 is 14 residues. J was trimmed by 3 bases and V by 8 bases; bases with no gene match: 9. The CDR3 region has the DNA TGTGCCAGTGGGAGAAGAGGGGGCGACTATGGCTACACCTTC. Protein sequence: CASGRRGGDYGYTF.

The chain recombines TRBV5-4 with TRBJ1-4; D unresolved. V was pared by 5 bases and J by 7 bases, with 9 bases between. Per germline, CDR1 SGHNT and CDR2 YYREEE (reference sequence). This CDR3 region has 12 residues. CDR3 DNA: TGTGCCAGCAGTCGGGAGGGTGAAAAACTGTTTTTT. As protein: CASSREGEKLFF.

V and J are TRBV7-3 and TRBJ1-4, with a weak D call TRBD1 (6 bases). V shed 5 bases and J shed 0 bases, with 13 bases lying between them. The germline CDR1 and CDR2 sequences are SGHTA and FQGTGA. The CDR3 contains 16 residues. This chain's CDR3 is CASSRGTPSTNEKLFF. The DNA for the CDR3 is TGTGCCAGCAGCAGGGGGACACCCTCAACTAATGAAAAACTGTTTTTT.

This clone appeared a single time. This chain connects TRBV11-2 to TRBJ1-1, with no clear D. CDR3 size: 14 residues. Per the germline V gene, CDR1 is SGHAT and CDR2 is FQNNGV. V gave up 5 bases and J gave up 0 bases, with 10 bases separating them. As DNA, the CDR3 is TGTGCCAGCAGCGCCAACCTAATGAACACTGAAGCTTTCTTT. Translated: CASSANLMNTEAFF.

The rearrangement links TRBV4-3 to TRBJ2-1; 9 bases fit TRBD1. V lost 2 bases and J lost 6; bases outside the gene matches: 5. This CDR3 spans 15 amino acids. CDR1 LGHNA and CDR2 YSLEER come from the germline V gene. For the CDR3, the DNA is TGCGCCAGCAGCCAACAGGGACAGGGTCCCAATGAGCAGTTCTTC. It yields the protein CASSQQGQGPNEQFF.

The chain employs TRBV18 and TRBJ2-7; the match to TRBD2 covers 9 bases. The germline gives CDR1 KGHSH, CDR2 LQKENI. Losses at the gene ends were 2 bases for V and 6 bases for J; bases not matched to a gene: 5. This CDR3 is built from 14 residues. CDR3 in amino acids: CASSPIAGDLEQYF. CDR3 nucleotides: TGTGCCAGCTCACCAATAGCGGGAGATCTCGAGCAGTACTTC.

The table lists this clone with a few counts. The CDR3: CASKTGGPTEAFF. The CDR3 DNA follows: TGTGCCAGCAAGACGGGGGGACCCACTGAAGCTTTCTTT. The chain couples TRBV27 to TRBJ1-1; maybe TRBD1 (5 bases). This CDR3 is built from 13 residues. V lost 7 bases, J lost 4 bases, and 13 bases lay in between. Germline V gives CDR1 MNHEY, CDR2 SMNVEV (reference sequence).

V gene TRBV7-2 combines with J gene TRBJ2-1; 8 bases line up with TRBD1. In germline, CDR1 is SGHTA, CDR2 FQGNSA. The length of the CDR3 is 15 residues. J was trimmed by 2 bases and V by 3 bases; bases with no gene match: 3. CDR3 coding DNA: TGTGCCAGCAGCTTCGACAGGGGCACCTACAATGAGCAGTTCTTC. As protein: CASSFDRGTYNEQFF. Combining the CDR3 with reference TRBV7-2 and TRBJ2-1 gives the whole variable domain GAGVSQSPSNKVTEKGKDVELRCDPISGHTALYWYRQSLGQGLEFLIYFQGNSAPDKSGLPSDRFSAERTGGSVSTLTIQRTQQEDSAVYLCASSFDRGTYNEQFFGPGTRLTVL.

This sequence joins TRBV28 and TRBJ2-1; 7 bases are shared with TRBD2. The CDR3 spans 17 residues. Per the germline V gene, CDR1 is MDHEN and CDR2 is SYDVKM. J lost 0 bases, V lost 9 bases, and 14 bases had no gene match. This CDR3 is CARPGGNEESSYNEQFF. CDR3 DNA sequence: TGTGCCAGACCGGGGGGAAATGAGGAGAGCTCCTACAATGAGCAGTTCTTC.

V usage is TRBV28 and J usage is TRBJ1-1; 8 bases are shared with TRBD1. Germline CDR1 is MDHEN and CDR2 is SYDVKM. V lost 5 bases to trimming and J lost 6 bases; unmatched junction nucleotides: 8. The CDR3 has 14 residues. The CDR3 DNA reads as TGTGCCAGCAGTAGCACGACAGGGGAAGCTGAAGCTTTCTTT. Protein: CASSSTTGEAEAFF.

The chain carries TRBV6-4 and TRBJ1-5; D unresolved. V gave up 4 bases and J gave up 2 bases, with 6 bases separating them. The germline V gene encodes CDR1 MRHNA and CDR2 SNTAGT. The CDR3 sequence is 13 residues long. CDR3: CASSAEGNQPQHF. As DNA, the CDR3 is TGTGCCAGCAGTGCGGAGGGCAATCAGCCCCAGCATTTT.

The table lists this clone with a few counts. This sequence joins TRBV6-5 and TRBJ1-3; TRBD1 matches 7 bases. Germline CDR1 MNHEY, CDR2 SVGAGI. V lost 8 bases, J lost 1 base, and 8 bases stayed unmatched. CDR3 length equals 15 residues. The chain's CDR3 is CASQKQGLSGNTIYF. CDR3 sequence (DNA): TGTGCCAGCCAAAAACAGGGGCTGTCTGGAAACACCATATATTTT.

In nucleotides, the CDR3 is TGTGCCAGCAGTTTACCGGGAGTGTCGCCCGGGGAGCTGTTTTTT. Protein product: CASSLPGVSPGELFF. V is TRBV28 and J is TRBJ2-2, with D possibly matching TRBD2 (6 bases). V was shortened by 2 bases and J by 6 bases, with 13 bases between the two germline ends. This CDR3 comprises 15 residues. Germline V gene lookup returns CDR1 MDHEN and CDR2 SYDVKM.

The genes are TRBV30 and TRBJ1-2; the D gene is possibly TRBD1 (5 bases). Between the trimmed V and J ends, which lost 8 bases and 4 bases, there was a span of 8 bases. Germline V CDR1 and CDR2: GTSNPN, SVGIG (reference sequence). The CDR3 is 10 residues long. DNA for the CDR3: TGTGCCGCCCAGGGCTATGGCTACACCTTC. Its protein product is CAAQGYGYTF.

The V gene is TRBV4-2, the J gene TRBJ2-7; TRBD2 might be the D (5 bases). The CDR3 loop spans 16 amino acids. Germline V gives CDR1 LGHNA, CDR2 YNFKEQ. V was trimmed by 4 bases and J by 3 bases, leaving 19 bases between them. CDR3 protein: CASSLTLQEGIYEQYF. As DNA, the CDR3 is TGTGCCAGCAGCCTTACCTTACAAGAGGGAATCTACGAGCAGTACTTC.

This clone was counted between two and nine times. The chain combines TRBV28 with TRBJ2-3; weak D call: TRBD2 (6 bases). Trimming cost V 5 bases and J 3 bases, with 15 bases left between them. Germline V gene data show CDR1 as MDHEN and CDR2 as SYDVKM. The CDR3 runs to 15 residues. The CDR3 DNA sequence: TGTGCCAGCAGTCCGCCCAGCGGGTTGACAGATACGCAGTATTTT. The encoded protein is CASSPPSGLTDTQYF.

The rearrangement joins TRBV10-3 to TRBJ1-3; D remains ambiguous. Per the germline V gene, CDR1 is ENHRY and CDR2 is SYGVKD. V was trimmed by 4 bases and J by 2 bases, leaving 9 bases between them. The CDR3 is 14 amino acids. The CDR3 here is CAISAEGAGNTIYF. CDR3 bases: TGTGCCATCAGTGCGGAGGGAGCTGGAAACACCATATATTTT.